In this sample, the clone carrying this TCR beta chain turned up a few times. The antigen is unknown. Donors were all healthy Caucasians. The length of the CDR3 is 16 residues. Germline values: CDR1 SEHNR, CDR2 FQNEAQ (reference sequence). Trimming removed 5 bases from V and 4 bases from J; junction bases left unmatched: 9. This sample was taken from a study of identical twins. Study-level points and caveats: Out-of-frame alpha sequences common to twins exhibited a surplus of low generation probability.

A universal primer site was created by template switching, with the cDNA bearing unique molecular identifiers. Each CDR3 protein is one row after TCRdb ran MiXCR on the 5' RACE reads. This sample has 200,000 or so distinct CDR3 sequences, with roughly 15% found just once. The sample was also reused in another study, on T cells expressing NK-cell markers. That paper adds: Dominant NKG2C+ clonotypes in 5 or 6 donors made up about 1.0-7.5% of CD8+ T cells.

This TCR was recovered from a woman between 18 and 29 years old in good health. The sequenced sample consisted of CD8+ T cells sorted from blood. V and J are TRBV7-9 and TRBJ2-5, with 11 bases fitting TRBD2. The CDR3 region has the DNA TGTGCCAGCAGCCACCAACTAGCGGGGGCCCTAGAGACCCAGTACTTC. Translation: CASSHQLAGALETQYF. Full variable domain (outside the CDR3, taken from reference TRBV7-9 and TRBJ2-5): DTGVSQNPRHKITKRGQNVTFRCDPISEHNRLYWYRQTLGQGPEFLTYFQNEAQLEKSRLLSDRFSAERPKGSFSTLEIQRTEQGDSAMYLCASSHQLAGALETQYFGPGTRLLVL.